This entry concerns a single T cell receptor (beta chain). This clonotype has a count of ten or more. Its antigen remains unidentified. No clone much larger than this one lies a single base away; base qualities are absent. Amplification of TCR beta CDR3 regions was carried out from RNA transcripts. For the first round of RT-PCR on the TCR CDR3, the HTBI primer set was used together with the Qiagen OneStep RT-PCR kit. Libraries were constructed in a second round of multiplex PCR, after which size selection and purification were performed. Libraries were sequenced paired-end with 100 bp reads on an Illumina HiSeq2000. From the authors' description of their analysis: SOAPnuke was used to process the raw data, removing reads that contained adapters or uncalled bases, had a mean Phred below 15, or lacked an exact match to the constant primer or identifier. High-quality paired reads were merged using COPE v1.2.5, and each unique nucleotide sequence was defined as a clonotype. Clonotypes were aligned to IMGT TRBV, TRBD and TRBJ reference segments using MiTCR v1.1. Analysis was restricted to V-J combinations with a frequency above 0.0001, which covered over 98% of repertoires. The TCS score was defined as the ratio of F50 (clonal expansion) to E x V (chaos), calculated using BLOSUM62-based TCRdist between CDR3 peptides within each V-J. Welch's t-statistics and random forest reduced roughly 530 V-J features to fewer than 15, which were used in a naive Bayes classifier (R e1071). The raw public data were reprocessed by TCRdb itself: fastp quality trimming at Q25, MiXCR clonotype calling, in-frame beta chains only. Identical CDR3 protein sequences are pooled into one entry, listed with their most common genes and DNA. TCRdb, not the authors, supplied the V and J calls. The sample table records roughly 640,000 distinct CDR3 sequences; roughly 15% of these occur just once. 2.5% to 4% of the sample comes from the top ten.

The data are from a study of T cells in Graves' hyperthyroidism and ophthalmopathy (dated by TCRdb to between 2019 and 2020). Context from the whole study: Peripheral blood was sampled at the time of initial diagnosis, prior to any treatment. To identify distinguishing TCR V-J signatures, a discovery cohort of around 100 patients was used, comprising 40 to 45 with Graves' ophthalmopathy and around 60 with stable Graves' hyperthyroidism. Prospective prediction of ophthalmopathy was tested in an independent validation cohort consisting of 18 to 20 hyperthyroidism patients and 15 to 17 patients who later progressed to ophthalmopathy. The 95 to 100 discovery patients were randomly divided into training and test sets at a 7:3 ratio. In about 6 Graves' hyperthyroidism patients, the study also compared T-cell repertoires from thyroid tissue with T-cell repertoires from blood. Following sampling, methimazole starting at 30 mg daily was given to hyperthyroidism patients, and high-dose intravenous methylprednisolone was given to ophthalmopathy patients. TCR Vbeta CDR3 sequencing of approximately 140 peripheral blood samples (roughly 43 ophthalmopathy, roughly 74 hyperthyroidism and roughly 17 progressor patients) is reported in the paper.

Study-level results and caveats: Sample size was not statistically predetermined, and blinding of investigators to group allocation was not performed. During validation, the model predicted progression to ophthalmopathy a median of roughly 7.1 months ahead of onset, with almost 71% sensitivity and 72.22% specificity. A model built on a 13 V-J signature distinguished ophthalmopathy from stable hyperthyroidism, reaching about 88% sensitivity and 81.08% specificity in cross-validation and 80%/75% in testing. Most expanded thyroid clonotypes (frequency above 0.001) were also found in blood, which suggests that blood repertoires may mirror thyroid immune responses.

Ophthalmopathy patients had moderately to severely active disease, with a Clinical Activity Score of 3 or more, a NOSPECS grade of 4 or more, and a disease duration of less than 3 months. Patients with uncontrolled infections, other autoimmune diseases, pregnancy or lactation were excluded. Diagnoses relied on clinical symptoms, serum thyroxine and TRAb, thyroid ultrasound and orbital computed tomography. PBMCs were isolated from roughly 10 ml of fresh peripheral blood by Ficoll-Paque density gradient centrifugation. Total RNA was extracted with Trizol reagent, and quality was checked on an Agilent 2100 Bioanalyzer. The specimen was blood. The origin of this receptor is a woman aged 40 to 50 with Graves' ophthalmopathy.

At the DNA level, the sequence is TGTGCCTGGAGTGTGGGTCTATCTACAAAACGGGCTTTCTTT. Translated, it gives CAWSVGLSTKRAFF. This chain joins TRBV30 to TRBJ1-1, with the identity of the D gene unclear. The CDR3 spans 14 residues, from the cysteine through the phenylalanine. Kept here is only the CDR3 DNA, which spans 42 bases and is read in frame from base 1. Per the germline V gene (reference sequence), GTSNPN is the CDR1 and SVGIG is the CDR2. Between the V and J ends, shortened by 0 bases and 11 bases respectively, the junction contains 19 bases.